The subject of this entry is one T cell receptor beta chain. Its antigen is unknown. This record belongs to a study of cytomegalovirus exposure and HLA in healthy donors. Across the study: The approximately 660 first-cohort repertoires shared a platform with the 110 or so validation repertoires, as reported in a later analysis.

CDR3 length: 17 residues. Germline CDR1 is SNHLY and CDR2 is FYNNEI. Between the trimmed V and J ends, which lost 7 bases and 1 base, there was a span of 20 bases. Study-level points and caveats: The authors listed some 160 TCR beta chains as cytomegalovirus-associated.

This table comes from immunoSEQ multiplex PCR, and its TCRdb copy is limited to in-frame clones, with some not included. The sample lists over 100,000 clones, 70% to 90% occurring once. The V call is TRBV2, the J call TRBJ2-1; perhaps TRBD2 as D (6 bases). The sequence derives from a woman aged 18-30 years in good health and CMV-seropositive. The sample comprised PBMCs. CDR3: CASTLRGSGGSYNEQFF. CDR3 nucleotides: TGTGCCAGCACCCTACGGGGTAGCGGAGGGTCCTACAATGAGCAGTTCTTC.